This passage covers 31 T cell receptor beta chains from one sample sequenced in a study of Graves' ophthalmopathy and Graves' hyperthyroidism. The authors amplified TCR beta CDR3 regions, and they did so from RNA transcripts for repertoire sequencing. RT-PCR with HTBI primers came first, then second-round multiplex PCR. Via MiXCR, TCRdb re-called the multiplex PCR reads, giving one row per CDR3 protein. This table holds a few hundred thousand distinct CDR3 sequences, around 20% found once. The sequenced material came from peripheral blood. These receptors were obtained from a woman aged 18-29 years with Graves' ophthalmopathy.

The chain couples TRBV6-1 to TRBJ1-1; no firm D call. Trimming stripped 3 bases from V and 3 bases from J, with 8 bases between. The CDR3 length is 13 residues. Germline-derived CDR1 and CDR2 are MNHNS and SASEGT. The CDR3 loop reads CASSEVSDTEAFF. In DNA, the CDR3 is TGTGCCAGCAGTGAGGTATCGGACACTGAAGCTTTCTTT.

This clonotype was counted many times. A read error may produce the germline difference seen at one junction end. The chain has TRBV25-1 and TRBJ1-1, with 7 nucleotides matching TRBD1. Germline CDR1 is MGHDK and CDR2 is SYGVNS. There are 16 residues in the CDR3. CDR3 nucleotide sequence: TGTGCCAGCGGTGAATTCACCGGGACAGCGAACACTGAAGCTTTCTTT. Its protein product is CASGEFTGTANTEAFF.

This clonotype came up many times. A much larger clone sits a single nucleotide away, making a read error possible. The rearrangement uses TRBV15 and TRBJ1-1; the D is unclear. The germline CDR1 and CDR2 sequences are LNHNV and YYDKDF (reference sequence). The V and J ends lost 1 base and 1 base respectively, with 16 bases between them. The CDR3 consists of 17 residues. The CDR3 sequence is CATSRAPRGEANTEAFF. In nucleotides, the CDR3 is TGTGCCACCAGCAGAGCCCCCCGGGGAGAGGCGAACACTGAAGCTTTCTTT.

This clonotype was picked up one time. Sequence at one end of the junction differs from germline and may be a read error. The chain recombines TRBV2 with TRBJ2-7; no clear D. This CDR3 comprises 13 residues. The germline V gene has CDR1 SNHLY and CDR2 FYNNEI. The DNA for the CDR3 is TGCGCCAGCAGTGACGACCTCCTGGGGGAGCAGTACTTC. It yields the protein CASSDDLLGEQYF.

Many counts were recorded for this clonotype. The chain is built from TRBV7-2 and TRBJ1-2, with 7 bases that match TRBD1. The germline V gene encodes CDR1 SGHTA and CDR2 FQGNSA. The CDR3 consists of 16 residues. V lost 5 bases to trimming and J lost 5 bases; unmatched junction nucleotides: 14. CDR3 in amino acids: CASSKPYRDRAYGYTF. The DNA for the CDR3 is TGTGCCAGCAGCAAACCGTACCGGGACAGAGCTTATGGCTACACCTTC. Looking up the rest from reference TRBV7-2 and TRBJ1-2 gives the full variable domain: GAGVSQSPSNKVTEKGKDVELRCDPISGHTALYWYRQSLGQGLEFLIYFQGNSAPDKSGLPSDRFSAERTGGSVSTLTIQRTQQEDSAVYLCASSKPYRDRAYGYTFGSGTRLTVV.

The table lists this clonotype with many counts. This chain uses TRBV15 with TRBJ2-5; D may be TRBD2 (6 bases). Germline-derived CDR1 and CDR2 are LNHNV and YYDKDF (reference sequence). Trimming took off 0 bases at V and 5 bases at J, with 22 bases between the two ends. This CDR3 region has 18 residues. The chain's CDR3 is CATSRDLGVVRGGETQYF. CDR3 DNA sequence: TGTGCCACCAGCAGAGATCTAGGAGTAGTTCGGGGAGGTGAGACCCAGTACTTC.

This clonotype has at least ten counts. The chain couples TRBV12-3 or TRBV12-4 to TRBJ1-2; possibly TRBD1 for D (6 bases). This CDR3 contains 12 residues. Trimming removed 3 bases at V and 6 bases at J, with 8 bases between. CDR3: CASSFRGDGYTF. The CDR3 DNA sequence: TGTGCCAGCAGTTTCAGGGGAGATGGCTACACCTTC.

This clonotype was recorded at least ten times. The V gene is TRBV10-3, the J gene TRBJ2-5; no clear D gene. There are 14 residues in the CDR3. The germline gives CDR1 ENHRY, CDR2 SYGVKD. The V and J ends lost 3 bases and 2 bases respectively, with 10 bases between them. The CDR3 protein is CAISDGRFQETQYF. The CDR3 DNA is TGTGCCATCAGTGACGGTCGTTTTCAAGAGACCCAGTACTTC.

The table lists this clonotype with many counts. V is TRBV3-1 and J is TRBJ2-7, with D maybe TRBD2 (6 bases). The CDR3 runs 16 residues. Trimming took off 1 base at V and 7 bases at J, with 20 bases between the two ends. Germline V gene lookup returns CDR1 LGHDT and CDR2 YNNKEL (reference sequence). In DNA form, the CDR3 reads TGTGCCAGCAGCCAAGTTCCTGGGCCCCTCGGGAGAGAGCAGTACTTC. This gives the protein CASSQVPGPLGREQYF.

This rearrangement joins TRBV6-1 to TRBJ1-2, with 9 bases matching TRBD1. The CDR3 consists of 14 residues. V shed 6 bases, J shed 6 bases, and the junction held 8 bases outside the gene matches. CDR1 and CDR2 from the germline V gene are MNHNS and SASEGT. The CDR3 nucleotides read TGTGCCAGCAGCACCGGGGACAGGGTCCATGGCTACACCTTC. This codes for CASSTGDRVHGYTF.

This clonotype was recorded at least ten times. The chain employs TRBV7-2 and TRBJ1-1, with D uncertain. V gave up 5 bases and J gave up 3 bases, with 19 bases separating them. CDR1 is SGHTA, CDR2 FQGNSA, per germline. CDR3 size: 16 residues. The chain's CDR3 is CASSPSWGGRDTEAFF. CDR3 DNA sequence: TGTGCCAGCAGCCCCTCCTGGGGAGGGAGGGACACTGAAGCTTTCTTT.

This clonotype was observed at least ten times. CDR3 DNA: TGCGCCAGCAGCCAAGGCGCGCCCCTCCACTTT. Its translation is CASSQGAPLHF. The rearrangement links TRBV4-1 to TRBJ1-6; D remains unclear. CDR1 MGHRA and CDR2 YSYEKL come from the germline V gene. V gave up 1 base and J gave up 13 bases, with 5 bases separating them. The CDR3 sequence is 11 residues long.

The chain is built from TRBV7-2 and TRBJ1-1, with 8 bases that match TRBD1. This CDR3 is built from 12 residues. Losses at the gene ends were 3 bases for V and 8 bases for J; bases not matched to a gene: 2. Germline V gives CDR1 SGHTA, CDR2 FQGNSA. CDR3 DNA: TGTGCCAGCAGCTTTCACAGGGGGGAAGCTTTCTTT. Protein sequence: CASSFHRGEAFF.

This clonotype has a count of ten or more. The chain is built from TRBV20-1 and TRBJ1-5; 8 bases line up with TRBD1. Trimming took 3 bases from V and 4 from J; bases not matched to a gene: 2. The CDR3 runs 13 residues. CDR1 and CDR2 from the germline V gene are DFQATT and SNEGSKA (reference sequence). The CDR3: CSARDRENQPQHF. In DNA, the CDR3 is TGCAGTGCTAGGGACAGGGAGAATCAGCCCCAGCATTTT.

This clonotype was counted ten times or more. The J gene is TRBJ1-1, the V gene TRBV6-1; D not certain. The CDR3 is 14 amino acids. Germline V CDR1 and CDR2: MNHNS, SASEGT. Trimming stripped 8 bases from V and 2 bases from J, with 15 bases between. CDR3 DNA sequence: TGTGCCAGCGGGAGGGCCAGCAGTAACACTGAAGCTTTCTTT. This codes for CASGRASSNTEAFF.

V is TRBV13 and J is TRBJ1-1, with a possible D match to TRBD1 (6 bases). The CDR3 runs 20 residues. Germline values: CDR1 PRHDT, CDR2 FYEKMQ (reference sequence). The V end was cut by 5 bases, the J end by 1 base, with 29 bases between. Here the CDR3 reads CASSLLHHGDTPFTNTEAFF. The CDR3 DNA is TGTGCCAGCAGCCTCCTCCACCACGGGGACACACCCTTCACGAACACTGAAGCTTTCTTT.

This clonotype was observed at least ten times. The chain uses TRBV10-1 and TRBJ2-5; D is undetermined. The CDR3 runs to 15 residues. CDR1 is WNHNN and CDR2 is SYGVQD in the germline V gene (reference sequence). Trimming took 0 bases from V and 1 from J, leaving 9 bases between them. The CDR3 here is CASSESAGIQETQYF. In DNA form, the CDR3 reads TGCGCCAGCAGTGAGTCTGCCGGAATCCAAGAGACCCAGTACTTC.

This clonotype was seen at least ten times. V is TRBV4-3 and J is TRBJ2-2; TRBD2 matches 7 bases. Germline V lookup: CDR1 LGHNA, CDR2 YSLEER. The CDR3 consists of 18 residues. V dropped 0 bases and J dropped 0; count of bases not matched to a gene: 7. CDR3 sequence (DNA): TGCGCCAGCAGCCAAGATTTAGCGGGTGGCGCGAACACCGGGGAGCTGTTTTTT. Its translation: CASSQDLAGGANTGELFF.

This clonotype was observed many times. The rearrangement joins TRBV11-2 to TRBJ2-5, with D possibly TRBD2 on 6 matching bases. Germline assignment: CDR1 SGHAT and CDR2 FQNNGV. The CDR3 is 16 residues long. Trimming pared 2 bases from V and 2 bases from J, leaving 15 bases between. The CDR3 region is CASSLYPGLGQETQYF. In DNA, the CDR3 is TGTGCCAGCAGCTTATACCCGGGACTCGGACAAGAGACCCAGTACTTC.

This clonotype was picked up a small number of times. CDR3 coding DNA: TGTGCCTGGAACGACTGGGGACAGGGGGCTCGAGAAGCTTTCTTT. Protein product: CAWNDWGQGAREAFF. The chain couples TRBV30 to TRBJ1-1; TRBD1 matches at 12 bases. Germline trimming cut 4 bases from V and 8 bases from J; bases unmatched to any gene: 11. Germline CDR1 and CDR2: GTSNPN and SVGIG (reference sequence). This CDR3 has 15 amino acids.

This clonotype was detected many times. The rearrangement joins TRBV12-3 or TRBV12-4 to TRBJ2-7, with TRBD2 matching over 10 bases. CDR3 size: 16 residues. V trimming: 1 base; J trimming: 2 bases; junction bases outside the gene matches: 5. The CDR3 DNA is TGTGCCAGCAGTTTAGGGACAGGGACTAGCGCCTACGAGCAGTACTTC. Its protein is CASSLGTGTSAYEQYF.

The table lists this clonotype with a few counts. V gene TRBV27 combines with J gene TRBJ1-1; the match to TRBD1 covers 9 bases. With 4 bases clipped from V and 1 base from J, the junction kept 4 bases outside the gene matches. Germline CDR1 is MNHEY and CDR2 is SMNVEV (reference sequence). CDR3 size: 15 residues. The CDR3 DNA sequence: TGTGCCAGCAGTTCTCCGGGACAGGGGAACACTGAAGCTTTCTTT. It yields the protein CASSSPGQGNTEAFF.

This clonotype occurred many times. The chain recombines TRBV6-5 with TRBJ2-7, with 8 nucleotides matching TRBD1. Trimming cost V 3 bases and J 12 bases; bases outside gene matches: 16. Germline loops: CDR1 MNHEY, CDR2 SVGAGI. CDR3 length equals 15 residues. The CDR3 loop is CASSYSGTGLSEGYF. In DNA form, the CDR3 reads TGTGCCAGCAGTTATTCCGGGACAGGACTGTCCGAAGGGTACTTC.

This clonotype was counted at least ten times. This CDR3 reads CASRLGGGFFGTF. DNA of the CDR3: TGTGCCAGCAGGTTGGGTGGAGGATTCTTCGGCACCTTC. The chain joins TRBV6-2 or TRBV6-3 to TRBJ1-2; no firm D call. This CDR3 is built from 13 residues. Germline CDR1 reads MNHEY; CDR2 reads SVGEGT. V shed 6 bases and J shed 13 bases, with 21 bases lying between them.

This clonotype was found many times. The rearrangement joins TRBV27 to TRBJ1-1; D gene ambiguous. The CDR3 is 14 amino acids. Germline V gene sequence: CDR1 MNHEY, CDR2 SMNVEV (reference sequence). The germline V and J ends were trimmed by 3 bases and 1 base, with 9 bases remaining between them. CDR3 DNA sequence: TGTGCCAGCAGTTTGGAGACTGCGAACACTGAAGCTTTCTTT. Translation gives CASSLETANTEAFF.

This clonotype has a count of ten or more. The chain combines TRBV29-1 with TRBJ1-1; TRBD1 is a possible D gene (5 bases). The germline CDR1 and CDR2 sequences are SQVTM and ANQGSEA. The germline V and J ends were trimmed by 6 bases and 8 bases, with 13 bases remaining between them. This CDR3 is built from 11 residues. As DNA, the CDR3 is TGCAGCGTAGCACACAGGAGGGAAGCTTTCTTT. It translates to CSVAHRREAFF.

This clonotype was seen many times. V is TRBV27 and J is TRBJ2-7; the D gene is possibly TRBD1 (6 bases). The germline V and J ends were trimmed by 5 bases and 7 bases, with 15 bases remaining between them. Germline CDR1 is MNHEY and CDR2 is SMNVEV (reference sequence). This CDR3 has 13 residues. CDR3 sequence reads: CASSVQGVGEQYF. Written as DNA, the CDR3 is TGTGCCAGCAGTGTACAGGGTGTGGGAGAGCAGTACTTC.

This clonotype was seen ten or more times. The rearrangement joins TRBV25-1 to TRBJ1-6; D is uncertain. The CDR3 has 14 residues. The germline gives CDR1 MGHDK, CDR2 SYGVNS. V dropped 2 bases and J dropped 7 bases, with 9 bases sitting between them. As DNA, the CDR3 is TGTGCCAGCAGTGAACCCGGACGAAATTCACCCCTCCACTTT. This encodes CASSEPGRNSPLHF.

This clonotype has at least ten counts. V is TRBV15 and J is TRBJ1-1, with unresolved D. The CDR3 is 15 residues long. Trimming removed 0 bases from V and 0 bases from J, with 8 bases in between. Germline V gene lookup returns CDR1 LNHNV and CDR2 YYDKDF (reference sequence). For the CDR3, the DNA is TGTGCCACCAGCAGAGACTTATACCTGAACACTGAAGCTTTCTTT. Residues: CATSRDLYLNTEAFF.

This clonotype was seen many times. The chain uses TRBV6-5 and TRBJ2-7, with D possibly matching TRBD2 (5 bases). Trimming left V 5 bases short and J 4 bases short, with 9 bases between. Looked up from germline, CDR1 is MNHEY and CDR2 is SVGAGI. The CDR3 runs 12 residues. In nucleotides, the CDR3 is TGTGCCAGCAGTCACACGGGATACGAGCAGTACTTC. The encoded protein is CASSHTGYEQYF.

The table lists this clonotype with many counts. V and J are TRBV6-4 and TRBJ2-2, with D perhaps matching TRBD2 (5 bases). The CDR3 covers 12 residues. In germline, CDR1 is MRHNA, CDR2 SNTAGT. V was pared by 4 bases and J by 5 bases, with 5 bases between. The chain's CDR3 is CASSGTTGELFF. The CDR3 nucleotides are TGTGCCAGCAGTGGGACTACCGGGGAGCTGTTTTTT.